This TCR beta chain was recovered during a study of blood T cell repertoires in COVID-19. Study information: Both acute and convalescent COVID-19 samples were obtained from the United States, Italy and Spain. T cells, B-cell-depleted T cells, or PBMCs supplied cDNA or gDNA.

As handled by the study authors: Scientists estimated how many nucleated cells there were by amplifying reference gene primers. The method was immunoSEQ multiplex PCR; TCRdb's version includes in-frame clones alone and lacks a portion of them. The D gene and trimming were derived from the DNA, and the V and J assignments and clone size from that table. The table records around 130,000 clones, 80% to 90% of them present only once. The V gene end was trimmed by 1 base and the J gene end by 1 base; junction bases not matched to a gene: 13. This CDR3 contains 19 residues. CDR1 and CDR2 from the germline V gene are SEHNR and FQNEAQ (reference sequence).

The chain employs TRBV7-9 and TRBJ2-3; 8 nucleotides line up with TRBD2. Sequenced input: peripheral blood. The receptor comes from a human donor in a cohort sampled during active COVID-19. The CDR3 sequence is CASSLGSSGAPWGTDTQYF. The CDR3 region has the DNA TGTGCCAGCAGCTTAGGGAGTAGCGGGGCCCCATGGGGCACAGATACGCAGTATTTT.